The following is a T cell receptor beta chain sequence with its context. The target antigen is unknown. The data were obtained in a study of shared clonotypes between healthy human individuals. General study points: Larger estimated richness was generally seen in naive subsets than in memory subsets.

CDR3 length: 14 residues. The germline V gene has CDR1 MNHNS and CDR2 SASEGT. The V gene end was trimmed by 8 bases and the J gene end by 3 bases; junction bases not matched to a gene: 8. Each replicate PCR on the sorted subsets used roughly 200 ng DNA (around 30,000 T cell genomes). Here immunoSEQ multiplex PCR was the method, and the copy in TCRdb shows in-frame clones only, minus some. The sample includes about 710,000 clones, roughly 72% of them seen just once. This receptor was obtained from a woman between 25 and 40 years old in good health. The V and J genes are TRBV6-1 and TRBJ2-7; 9 positions agree with TRBD1. The material sequenced was memory CD4+ T cells sorted from blood. Subset denoted: CD45RA-negative fraction. CDR3 region: CASCRTGDSYEQYF. CDR3 DNA sequence: TGTGCCAGCTGCAGGACAGGGGATAGCTACGAGCAGTACTTC.